The clone carrying this T cell receptor beta chain has just a few counts. The antigen is undetermined. The sample belongs to a study of T-cell memory formation after mild COVID-19. Background on the study: Largely, the TCR clusters proved donor specific.

Overall study results and limits: Balance between CD4 and CD8 was seen in clones contracting day 15 to 85, and a CD4+ lean was seen in later expanders. Mostly located in CM and EM were contracting CD4+ clones, with contracting CD8+ clones located in EMRA. Cross-reactive memory seemingly joined, as some responding clones were found in pre-infection memory.

TCRdb ran MiXCR on the 5' RACE reads and lists one entry per CDR3 protein. The table lists roughly 450,000 distinct CDR3 sequences, 15% to 20% of them singletons. This sequence was found in a man younger than 35 who had mild COVID-19 (a few samples of this study predate the infection). Cell type and time point are not known. Source material: PBMCs or a T cell subset sorted from them (not recorded which).

CDR3 sequence reads: CASSPYGGSSYEQYF. The CDR3 nucleotides are TGTGCCAGCAGCCCCTACGGAGGGAGCTCCTACGAGCAGTACTTC. V usage is TRBV7-9 and J usage is TRBJ2-7; D might be TRBD2 (6 bases). The CDR3 has 15 residues. Trimming stripped 5 bases from V and 0 bases from J, with 14 bases between. The V gene's germline CDR1 is SEHNR and CDR2 FQNEAQ (reference sequence).